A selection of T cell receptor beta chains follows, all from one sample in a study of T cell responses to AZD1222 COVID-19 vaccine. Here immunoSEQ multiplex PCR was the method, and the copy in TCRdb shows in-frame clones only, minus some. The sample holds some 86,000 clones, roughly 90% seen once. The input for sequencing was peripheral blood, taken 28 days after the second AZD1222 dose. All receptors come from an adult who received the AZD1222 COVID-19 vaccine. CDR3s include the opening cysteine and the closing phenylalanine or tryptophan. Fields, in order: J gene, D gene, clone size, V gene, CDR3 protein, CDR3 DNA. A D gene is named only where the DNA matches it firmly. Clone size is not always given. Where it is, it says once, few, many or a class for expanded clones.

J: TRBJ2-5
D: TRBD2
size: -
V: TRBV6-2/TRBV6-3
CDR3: CASSYSLVASGAQETQYF
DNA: TGTGCCAGCAGTTACTCTTTGGTGGCTAGCGGAGCCCAAGAGACCCAGTACTTC

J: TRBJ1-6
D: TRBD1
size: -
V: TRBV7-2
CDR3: CASSPRTGAYNSPLHF
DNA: TGTGCCAGCAGCCCGAGGACAGGGGCCTATAATTCACCCCTCCACTTT

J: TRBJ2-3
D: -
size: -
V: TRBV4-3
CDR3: CASSQDGASTDTQYF
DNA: TGCGCCAGCAGCCAAGACGGAGCCAGCACAGATACGCAGTATTTT

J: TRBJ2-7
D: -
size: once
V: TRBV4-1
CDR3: CASSQRNGYYEQYF
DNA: TGCGCCAGCAGCCAAAGGAACGGTTACTACGAGCAGTACTTC

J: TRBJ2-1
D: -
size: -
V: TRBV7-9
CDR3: CASSLSEGREQFF
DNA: TGTGCCAGCAGCTTAAGTGAGGGACGTGAGCAGTTCTTC

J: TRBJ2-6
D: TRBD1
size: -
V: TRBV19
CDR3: CATWGQVLSSGANVLTF
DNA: TGTGCCACTTGGGGACAGGTACTATCCTCTGGGGCCAACGTCCTGACTTTC

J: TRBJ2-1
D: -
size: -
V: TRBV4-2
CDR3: CASSQEGGSYNEQFF
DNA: TGTGCCAGCAGCCAAGAGGGGGGATCCTACAATGAGCAGTTCTTC

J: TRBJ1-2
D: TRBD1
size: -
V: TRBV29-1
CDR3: CSVLGGGTVYGYTF
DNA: TGCAGCGTTTTGGGGGGAGGGACAGTCTATGGCTACACCTTC

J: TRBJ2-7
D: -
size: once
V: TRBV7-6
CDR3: CASSLAGESYEQYF
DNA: TGTGCCAGCAGCTTAGCGGGGGAGTCCTACGAGCAGTACTTC

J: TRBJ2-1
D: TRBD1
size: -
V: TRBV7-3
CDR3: CASSSGQGGYNEQFF
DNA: TGTGCCAGCAGCTCCGGACAGGGGGGCTACAATGAGCAGTTCTTC

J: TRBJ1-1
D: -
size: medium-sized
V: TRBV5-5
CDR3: CASSLTPNTEAFF
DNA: TGTGCCAGCAGCTTGACACCGAACACTGAAGCTTTCTTT

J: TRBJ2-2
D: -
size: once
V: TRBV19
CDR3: CATTSGGNTGELFF
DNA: TGTGCCACTACCTCGGGCGGGAACACCGGGGAGCTGTTTTTT

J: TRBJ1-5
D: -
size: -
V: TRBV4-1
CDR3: CASSLKAGAQPQHF
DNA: TGCGCCAGCAGCCTAAAGGCAGGGGCCCAGCCCCAGCATTTT

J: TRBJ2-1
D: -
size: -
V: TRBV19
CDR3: CASDPGTYNEQFF
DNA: TGTGCCAGTGATCCGGGTACCTACAATGAGCAGTTCTTC

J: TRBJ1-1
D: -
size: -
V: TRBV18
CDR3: CASSPNREQAEAFF
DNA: TGTGCCAGCTCACCGAACAGGGAACAAGCTGAAGCTTTCTTT

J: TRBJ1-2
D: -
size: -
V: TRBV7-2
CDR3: CASSMRQYGYTF
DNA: TGTGCCAGCAGCATGCGACAGTATGGCTACACCTTC

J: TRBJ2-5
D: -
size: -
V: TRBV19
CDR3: CASRGAGFGQETQYF
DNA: TGTGCCAGTAGAGGTGCAGGGTTCGGACAAGAGACCCAGTACTTC

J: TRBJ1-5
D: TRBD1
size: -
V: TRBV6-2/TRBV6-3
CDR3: CASSYGQGDQPQHF
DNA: TGTGCCAGCAGTTACGGACAGGGGGATCAGCCCCAGCATTTT

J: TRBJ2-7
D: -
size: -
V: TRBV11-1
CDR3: CASSPRGGSAEQYF
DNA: TGTGCCAGCAGCCCCAGGGGGGGGTCGGCCGAGCAGTACTTC

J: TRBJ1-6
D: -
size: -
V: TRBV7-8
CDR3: CASSLAGTPLHF
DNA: TGTGCCAGCAGCTTAGCAGGAACACCCCTCCACTTT

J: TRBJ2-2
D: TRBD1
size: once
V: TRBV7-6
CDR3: CASKLQGTGELFF
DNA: TGTGCCAGCAAACTACAGGGGACCGGGGAGCTGTTTTTT

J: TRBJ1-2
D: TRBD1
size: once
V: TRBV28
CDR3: CASRASGTGLGYTF
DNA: TGTGCCAGCAGAGCTAGCGGGACAGGGCTCGGCTACACCTTC

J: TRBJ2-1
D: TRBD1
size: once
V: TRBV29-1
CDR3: CSVEAGTVNNEQFF
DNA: TGCAGCGTTGAAGCCGGGACAGTAAACAATGAGCAGTTCTTC

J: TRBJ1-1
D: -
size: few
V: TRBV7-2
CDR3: CASSLQGLSTEAFF
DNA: TGTGCCAGCAGCTTACAGGGGTTGAGCACTGAAGCTTTCTTT

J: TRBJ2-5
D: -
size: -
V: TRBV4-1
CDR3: CASSQDYGRETQYF
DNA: TGCGCCAGCAGCCAAGACTACGGGCGGGAGACCCAGTACTTC

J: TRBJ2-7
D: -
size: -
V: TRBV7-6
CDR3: CASSLAATYEQYF
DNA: TGTGCCAGCAGCTTAGCAGCCACGTACGAGCAGTACTTC

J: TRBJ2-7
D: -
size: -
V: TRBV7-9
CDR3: CASSLAASYEQYF
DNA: TGTGCCAGCAGCTTAGCGGCTTCCTACGAGCAGTACTTC

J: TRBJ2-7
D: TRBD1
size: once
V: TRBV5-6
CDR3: CASSLSGQGIETYEQYF
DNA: TGTGCCAGCAGCTTGTCTGGACAGGGTATCGAAACCTACGAGCAGTACTTC

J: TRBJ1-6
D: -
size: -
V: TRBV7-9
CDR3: CASSTVGGRRNSPLHF
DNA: TGTGCCAGCAGCACAGTTGGGGGAAGAAGGAATTCACCCCTCCACTTT

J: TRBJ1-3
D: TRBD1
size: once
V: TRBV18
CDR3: CASSPWDRDDFGNTIYF
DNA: TGTGCCAGCTCACCATGGGACAGGGACGACTTTGGAAACACCATATATTTT

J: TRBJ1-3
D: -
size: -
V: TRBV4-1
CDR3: CASSQDSYSSGNTIYF
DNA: TGCGCCAGCAGCCAAGATTCTTACAGCTCTGGAAACACCATATATTTT

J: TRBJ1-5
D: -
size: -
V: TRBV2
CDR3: CASSVSTFFEGNQPQHF
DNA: TGTGCCAGCAGTGTTTCCACCTTCTTCGAGGGCAATCAGCCCCAGCATTTT

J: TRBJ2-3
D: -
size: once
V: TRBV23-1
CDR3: CASSHIQGSPTDTQYF
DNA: TGCGCCAGCAGTCATATACAGGGATCCCCCACAGATACGCAGTATTTT

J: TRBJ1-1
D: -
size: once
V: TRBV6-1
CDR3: CASSEWGGLNTEAFF
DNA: TGTGCCAGCAGTGAGTGGGGGGGGCTGAACACTGAAGCTTTCTTT

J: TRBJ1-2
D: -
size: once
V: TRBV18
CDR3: CASSPWPGLNYGYTF
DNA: TGTGCCAGCTCACCGTGGCCAGGACTCAACTATGGCTACACCTTC